These 6 T cell receptor beta chains were all obtained from the same sample, sequenced in a study of blood T cells in healthy people across ages. Then a second PCR, running roughly 7 to 11 cycles, was carried out with a sample-barcoded 5' primer and a J-beta primer mix. TCRdb recomputed calls from the 5' RACE reads with MiXCR, one row per CDR3 protein. The sample holds about 1.4 million distinct CDR3 sequences; roughly 64% are singletons and the top ten take 6.5% to 8.5%. What was sequenced was blood. Receptors originate from a man aged 18 to 29 in good health.

This chain links TRBV7-2 with TRBJ2-7, with D perhaps matching TRBD2 (5 bases). Deletions cut 3 bases from V and 12 bases from J, with 18 bases between. The CDR3 has 13 residues. Germline V CDR1 and CDR2: SGHTA, FQGNSA. CDR3 protein: CASSLYRRVRGYF. The CDR3 nucleotides read TGTGCCAGCAGCTTGTACCGGCGGGTCCGTGGGTACTTC. The full variable domain, rest sourced from reference TRBV7-2 and TRBJ2-7, is GAGVSQSPSNKVTEKGKDVELRCDPISGHTALYWYRQSLGQGLEFLIYFQGNSAPDKSGLPSDRFSAERTGGSVSTLTIQRTQQEDSAVYLCASSLYRRVRGYFGPGTRLTVT.

This chain links TRBV7-8 with TRBJ2-5; D may be TRBD1 (5 bases). The CDR3 runs 19 residues. Deletions cut 1 base from V and 0 bases from J, with 21 bases between. From germline, CDR1 is SGHVS and CDR2 FQNEAQ. CDR3 coding DNA: TGTGCCAGCAGCTTAGAGGAAAAGAAGGGGTTTCAGTACCAAGAGACCCAGTACTTC. Encoded protein: CASSLEEKKGFQYQETQYF.

This clonotype has only a few counts. The chain uses TRBV4-3 and TRBJ2-7; 8 bases are a match to TRBD2. This CDR3 has 16 residues. Germline loops: CDR1 LGHNA, CDR2 YSLEER. The trim removed 1 base at V and 3 bases at J, leaving 8 bases unmatched. The CDR3 nucleotides read TGCGCCAGCAGCCAAGGCCCCGGTAGCGGGGTCTACGAGCAGTACTTC. This encodes CASSQGPGSGVYEQYF.

V usage is TRBV14 and J usage is TRBJ2-5; a possible D gene is TRBD1 (5 bases). V dropped 1 base and J dropped 11 bases, with 14 bases sitting between them. CDR3 length equals 13 residues. Germline V CDR1 and CDR2: SGHDN, FVKESK. CDR3 sequence reads: CASSQVNSGKQYF. DNA of the CDR3: TGTGCCAGCAGCCAAGTAAACTCAGGGAAGCAGTACTTC.

The rearrangement joins TRBV27 to TRBJ1-4; D gene unclear. V gave up 2 bases and J gave up 6 bases, with 7 bases separating them. Germline CDR1 and CDR2: MNHEY and SMNVEV (reference sequence). The CDR3 loop spans 13 amino acids. Here the CDR3 reads CASSLLGHEKLFF. In DNA, the CDR3 is TGTGCCAGCAGTTTACTTGGTCATGAAAAACTGTTTTTT.

The chain is built from TRBV7-2 and TRBJ2-3, with D tentatively TRBD1 (7 bases). CDR1 SGHTA and CDR2 FQGNSA come from the germline V gene. The V gene lost 5 bases and the J gene lost 5 bases, with 17 bases spanning the gap. The CDR3 length is 15 residues. CDR3 loop: CASSRQGGGVDTQYF. CDR3 DNA: TGTGCCAGCAGCCGCCAAGGGGGCGGGGTAGATACGCAGTATTTT.